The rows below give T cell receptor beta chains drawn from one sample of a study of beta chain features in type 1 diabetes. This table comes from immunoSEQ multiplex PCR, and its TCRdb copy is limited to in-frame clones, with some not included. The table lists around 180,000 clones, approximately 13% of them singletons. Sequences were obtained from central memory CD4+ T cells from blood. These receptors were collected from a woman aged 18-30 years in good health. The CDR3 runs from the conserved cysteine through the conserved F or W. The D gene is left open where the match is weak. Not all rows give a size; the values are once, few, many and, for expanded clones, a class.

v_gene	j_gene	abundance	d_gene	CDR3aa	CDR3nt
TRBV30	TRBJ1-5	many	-	CAWSTDTNQPQHF	TGTGCCTGGAGTACAGACACCAATCAGCCCCAGCATTTT
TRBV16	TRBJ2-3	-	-	CASSQSTGPTDTQYF	TGTGCCAGCAGCCAATCGACAGGCCCCACAGATACGCAGTATTTT
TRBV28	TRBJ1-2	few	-	CASTLWGQLDGYTF	TGTGCCAGCACCCTATGGGGGCAGCTGGATGGCTACACCTTC
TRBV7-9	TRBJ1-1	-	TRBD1	CASTPQGAMNTEAFF	TGTGCCAGCACCCCACAGGGGGCTATGAACACTGAAGCTTTCTTT
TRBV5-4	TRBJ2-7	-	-	CASSLGQSYEQYF	TGTGCCAGCAGCCTCGGACAGTCCTACGAGCAGTACTTC
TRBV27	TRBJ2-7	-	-	CASIKTARGTYEQYF	TGTGCCAGCATCAAAACTGCCAGGGGTACCTACGAGCAGTACTTC
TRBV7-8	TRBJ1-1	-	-	CASSSRVEAFF	TGTGCCAGCAGCTCACGAGTTGAAGCTTTCTTT
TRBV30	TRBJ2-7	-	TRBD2	CAWSVRMTSGRRSYEQYF	TGTGCCTGGAGTGTACGGATGACTAGCGGGCGCCGCTCCTACGAGCAGTACTTC
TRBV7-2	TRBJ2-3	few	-	CASSFSGLTDTQYF	TGTGCCAGCAGCTTCTCGGGACTCACAGATACGCAGTATTTT
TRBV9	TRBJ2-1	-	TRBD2	CASSVGKLAGDNEQFF	TGTGCCAGCAGCGTAGGTAAACTAGCGGGAGACAATGAGCAGTTCTTC
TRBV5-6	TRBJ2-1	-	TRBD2	CASSNGLAPSHNEQFF	TGTGCCAGCAGCAACGGACTAGCTCCCAGCCACAATGAGCAGTTCTTC
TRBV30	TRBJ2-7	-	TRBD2	CAWSGSAREWDEQYF	TGTGCCTGGAGTGGATCCGCGCGGGAGTGGGACGAGCAGTACTTC
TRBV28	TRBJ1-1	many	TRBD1	CASSLRDRAGTEAFF	TGTGCCAGCAGTCTCCGGGACAGGGCAGGCACTGAAGCTTTCTTT
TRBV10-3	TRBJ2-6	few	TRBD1	CAISDGQGTVGANVLTF	TGTGCCATCAGTGATGGACAGGGGACTGTTGGGGCCAACGTCCTGACTTTC
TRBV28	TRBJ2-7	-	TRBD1	CASLSGTGVLDEQYF	TGTGCCAGCCTATCCGGGACAGGGGTACTCGACGAGCAGTACTTC
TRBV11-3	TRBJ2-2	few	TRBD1	CASSLRQGAVGELFF	TGTGCCAGCAGCTTAAGACAGGGGGCCGTCGGGGAGCTGTTTTTT
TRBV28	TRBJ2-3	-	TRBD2	CASSSTRLAGGPGDTQYF	TGTGCCAGCAGTTCCACCAGACTAGCGGGAGGGCCAGGAGATACGCAGTATTTT
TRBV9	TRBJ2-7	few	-	CASSVSALTYEQYF	TGTGCCAGCAGCGTAAGCGCGTTAACCTACGAGCAGTACTTC
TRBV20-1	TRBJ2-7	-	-	CSARTSSEQYF	TGCAGTGCTAGAACTAGCTCCGAGCAGTACTTC
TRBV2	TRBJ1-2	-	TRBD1	CARRTGNYGYTF	TGTGCCAGAAGGACAGGGAACTATGGCTACACCTTC
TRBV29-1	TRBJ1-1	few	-	CSPRRDTNTEAFF	TGCAGCCCCCGCCGGGACACGAACACTGAAGCTTTCTTT
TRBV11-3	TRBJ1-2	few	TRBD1	CASSLTGGIWYYGYTF	TGTGCCAGCAGTCTTACAGGGGGCATTTGGTACTATGGCTACACCTTC
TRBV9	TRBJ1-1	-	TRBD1	CASSRQGTEAFF	TGTGCCAGCAGCCGACAGGGGACTGAAGCTTTCTTT
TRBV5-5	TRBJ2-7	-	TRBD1	CASSLWGQGGYEQYF	TGTGCCAGCAGCTTGTGGGGACAGGGGGGGTACGAGCAGTACTTC
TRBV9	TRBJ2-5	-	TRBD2	CASSPRLAEETQYF	TGTGCCAGCAGCCCCAGACTAGCGGAAGAGACCCAGTACTTC
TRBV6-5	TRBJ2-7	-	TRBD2	CASRLLAGGSYEQYF	TGTGCCAGCAGGCTACTAGCGGGAGGATCCTACGAGCAGTACTTC
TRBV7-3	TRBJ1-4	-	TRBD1	CASSFRDRAWATNEKLFF	TGTGCCAGCAGCTTCCGGGACAGGGCTTGGGCAACTAATGAAAAACTGTTTTTT
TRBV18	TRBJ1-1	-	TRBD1	CASSPLTGMNTEAFF	TGTGCCAGCTCACCCTTGACAGGGATGAACACTGAAGCTTTCTTT
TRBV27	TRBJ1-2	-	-	CASSSADRFLTYGYTF	TGTGCCAGCAGTTCCGCGGACAGATTTCTAACCTATGGCTACACCTTC
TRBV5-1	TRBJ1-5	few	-	CASSLDGDSNQPQHF	TGCGCCAGCAGCTTGGACGGAGATAGCAATCAGCCCCAGCATTTT
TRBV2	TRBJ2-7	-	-	CASIPGGDTTYEQYF	TGTGCCAGCATCCCCGGTGGGGACACTACCTACGAGCAGTACTTC
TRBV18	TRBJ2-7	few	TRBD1	CASSDYGTGSDEQYF	TGTGCCAGCTCAGATTATGGGACAGGGAGCGACGAGCAGTACTTC
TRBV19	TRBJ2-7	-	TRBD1	CASSPPGTGVPYEQYF	TGTGCCAGTAGCCCTCCGGGGACAGGGGTCCCCTACGAGCAGTACTTC
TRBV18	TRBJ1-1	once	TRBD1	CASSRQGSDTEAFF	TGTGCCAGCTCCCGACAGGGCAGCGACACTGAAGCTTTCTTT
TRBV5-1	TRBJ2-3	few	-	CASSLESTDTQYF	TGCGCCAGCAGCTTAGAGAGCACAGATACGCAGTATTTT
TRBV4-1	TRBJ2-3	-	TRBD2	CASRSLAGGDTQYF	TGCGCCAGCAGGTCCCTAGCGGGAGGAGATACGCAGTATTTT
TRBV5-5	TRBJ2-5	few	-	CASRRTDLGGGQETQYF	TGTGCCAGCAGGCGAACTGATCTGGGAGGAGGGCAAGAGACCCAGTACTTC
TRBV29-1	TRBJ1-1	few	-	CSVRGGKGDTEAFF	TGCAGCGTTAGGGGCGGGAAGGGAGACACTGAAGCTTTCTTT
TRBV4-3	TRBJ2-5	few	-	CASRLGLTEETQYF	TGCGCCAGCAGATTGGGACTGACTGAAGAGACCCAGTACTTC
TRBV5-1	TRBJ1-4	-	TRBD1	CASSGTGTVNEKLFF	TGCGCCAGCAGCGGTACCGGGACAGTGAATGAAAAACTGTTTTTT
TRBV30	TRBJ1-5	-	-	CAWSVLVNQPQHF	TGTGCCTGGAGTGTACTAGTCAATCAGCCCCAGCATTTT
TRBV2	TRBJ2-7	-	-	CASTRGSYEQYF	TGTGCCAGCACACGGGGCTCCTACGAGCAGTACTTC
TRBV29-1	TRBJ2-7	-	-	CSVGMDRGHEQYF	TGCAGCGTTGGGATGGATAGGGGACACGAGCAGTACTTC
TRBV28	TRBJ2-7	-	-	CASRPRVGNEQYF	TGTGCCAGCAGACCCAGGGTGGGGAACGAGCAGTACTTC
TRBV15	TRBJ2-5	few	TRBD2	CATSRDLLAGETQYF	TGTGCCACCAGCAGAGATCTTTTAGCGGGAGAGACCCAGTACTTC